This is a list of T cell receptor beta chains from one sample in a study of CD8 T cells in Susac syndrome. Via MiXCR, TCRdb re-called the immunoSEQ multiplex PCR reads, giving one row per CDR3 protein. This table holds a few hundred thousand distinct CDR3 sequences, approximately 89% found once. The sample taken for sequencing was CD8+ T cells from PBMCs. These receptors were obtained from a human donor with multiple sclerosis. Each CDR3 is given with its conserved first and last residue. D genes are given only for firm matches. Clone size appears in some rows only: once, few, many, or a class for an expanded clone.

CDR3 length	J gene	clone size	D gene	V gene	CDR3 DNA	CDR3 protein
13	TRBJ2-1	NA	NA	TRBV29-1	TGCAGCGTTGAAAAACAGGGTATTGGTGAGCAGTTCTTC	CSVEKQGIGEQFF
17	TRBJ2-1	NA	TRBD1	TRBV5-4	TGTGCCAGCAGCTTGGCGACAGGGACCCTTAATTACAATGAGCAGTTCTTC	CASSLATGTLNYNEQFF
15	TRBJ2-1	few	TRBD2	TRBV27	TGTGCCAGCAGTCCTTCTAGCGGGGGGTACAATGAGCAGTTCTTC	CASSPSSGGYNEQFF
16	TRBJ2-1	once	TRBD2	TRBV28	TGTGCCAGCAGTTTCCTTCTAGCGGGAGGGCTGCGGGAGCAGTTCTTC	CASSFLLAGGLREQFF
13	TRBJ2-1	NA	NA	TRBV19	TGTGCCAGTAGTTTGGCAGGGTTTCTTGAGCAGTTCTTC	CASSLAGFLEQFF
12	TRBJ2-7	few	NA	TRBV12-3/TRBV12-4	TGTGCCAGCAGTCCCCCCGCCTACGAGCAGTACTTC	CASSPPAYEQYF
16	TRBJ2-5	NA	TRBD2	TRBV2	TGTGCCAGCAGAAGGACTAGCGGGAGCTCGGAAGAGACCCAGTACTTC	CASRRTSGSSEETQYF
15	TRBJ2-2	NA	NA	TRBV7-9	TGTGCCAGCAGCTTATCGGAGACAAACACCGGGGAGCTGTTTTTT	CASSLSETNTGELFF
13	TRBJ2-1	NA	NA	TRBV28	TGTGCCAGCAACTCAGAGGGACCTAATGAGCAGTTCTTC	CASNSEGPNEQFF
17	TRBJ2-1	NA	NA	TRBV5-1	TGCGCCAGCAGCCGGGACGTAGCAGGGAGCTCCTACAATGAGCAGTTCTTC	CASSRDVAGSSYNEQFF
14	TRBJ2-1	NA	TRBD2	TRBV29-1	TGCAGCGTTGAGGGACTAGCGGAAGGCAGTGAGCAGTTCTTC	CSVEGLAEGSEQFF
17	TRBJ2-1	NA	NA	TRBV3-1	TGTGCCAGCAGCCAAGTCCTCTCGGCAGGGGTTGGGAATGAGCAGTTCTTC	CASSQVLSAGVGNEQFF
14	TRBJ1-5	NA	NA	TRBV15	TGTGCCACCAGCCCGGCAGGGAGCAATCAGCCCCAGCATTTT	CATSPAGSNQPQHF
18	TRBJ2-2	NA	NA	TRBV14	TGTGCCAGCAGCCAGACTAAAGCCCATCCGTCATTCCCCGGGGAGCTGTTTTTT	CASSQTKAHPSFPGELFF
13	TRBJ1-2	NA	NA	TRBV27	TGTGCCAGCAGTTACGGGACGGAACATGGCTACACCTTC	CASSYGTEHGYTF
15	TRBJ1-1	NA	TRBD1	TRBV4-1	TGCGCCAGCAGCCAAGATCCAGGGGGGAACACTGAAGCTTTCTTT	CASSQDPGGNTEAFF
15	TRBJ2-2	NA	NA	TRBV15	TGTGCCACCAGCAGAGATAGCGTCGAGACCGGGGAGCTGTTTTTT	CATSRDSVETGELFF
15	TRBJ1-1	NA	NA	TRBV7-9	TGTGCCAGCAGCTCCACCTACAGGGAGAACACTGAAGCTTTCTTT	CASSSTYRENTEAFF
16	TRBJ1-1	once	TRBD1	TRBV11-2	TGTGCCAGCAGTTGGTCGGCAGGGGGATTGAACACTGAAGCTTTCTTT	CASSWSAGGLNTEAFF
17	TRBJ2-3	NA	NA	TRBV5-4	TGTGCCAGCAGCTTGGCCTGGGTCGACACAAGCACAGATACGCAGTATTTT	CASSLAWVDTSTDTQYF
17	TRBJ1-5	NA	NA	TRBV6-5	TGTGCCAGCAGTTACATACGACCAACAGGGTATAATCAGCCCCAGCATTTT	CASSYIRPTGYNQPQHF
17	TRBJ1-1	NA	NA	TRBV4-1	TGCGCCAGCAGCCGTGGGTTTTCCGGGACAACGAACACTGAAGCTTTCTTT	CASSRGFSGTTNTEAFF
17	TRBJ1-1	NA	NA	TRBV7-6	TGTGCCAGCAGCTTAGCGACGGTGGGGGGAGGGTCCACTGAAGCTTTCTTT	CASSLATVGGGSTEAFF
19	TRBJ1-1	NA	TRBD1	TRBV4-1	TGCGCCAGCAGCCAAAGGGGGGTCAGGACAGGGTTGGAAGGAACTGAAGCTTTCTTT	CASSQRGVRTGLEGTEAFF
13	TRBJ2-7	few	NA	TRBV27	TGTGCCAGCAGTTTATCCGGGGGCCACGAGCAGTACTTC	CASSLSGGHEQYF
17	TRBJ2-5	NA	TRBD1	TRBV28	TGTGCCAGCAGTTGGGACAGCATAGAAACGTACCAAGAGACCCAGTACTTC	CASSWDSIETYQETQYF
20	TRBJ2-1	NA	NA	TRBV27	TGTGCCAGCAGTTTTTTTGGGGCCAAGACTACCCCCGGGGGCCACAATGAGCAGTTCTTC	CASSFFGAKTTPGGHNEQFF
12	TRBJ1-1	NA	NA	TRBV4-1	TGCGCCAGCAGCCAAGGTCCAGAGGAAGCTTTCTTT	CASSQGPEEAFF
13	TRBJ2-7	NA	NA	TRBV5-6	TGTGCCAGCAGCTTTGCAGGGTCCTACGAGCAGTACTTC	CASSFAGSYEQYF
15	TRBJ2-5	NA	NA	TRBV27	TGTGCCAGCAGTCTAATGGGGCCCCCGGCTGAGACCCAGTACTTC	CASSLMGPPAETQYF
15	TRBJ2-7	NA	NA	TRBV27	TGTGCCAGCAGCAGGATAGGGGGGAGCTCCTACGAGCAGTACTTC	CASSRIGGSSYEQYF
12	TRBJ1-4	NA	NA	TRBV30	TGTGCCTGGAGTGCTGACGCCGAAAAACTGTTTTTT	CAWSADAEKLFF
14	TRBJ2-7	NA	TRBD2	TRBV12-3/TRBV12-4	TGTGCCAGCCGCGGGGGAACGATTCGTGACGAGCAGTACTTC	CASRGGTIRDEQYF
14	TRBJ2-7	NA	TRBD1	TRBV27	TGTGCCAGCAGTTTGGCAGGGGGCCCCAACGAGCAGTACTTC	CASSLAGGPNEQYF
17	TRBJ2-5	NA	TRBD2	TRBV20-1	TGCAGTGCTACTGTTCTAGCGGGCCAGTTACTCCAAGAGACCCAGTACTTC	CSATVLAGQLLQETQYF
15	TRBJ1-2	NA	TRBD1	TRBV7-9	TGTGCCAGCAGCGTGACAGGGGGCAAGGACTATGGCTACACCTTC	CASSVTGGKDYGYTF
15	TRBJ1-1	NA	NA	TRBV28	TGTGCCAGCAGTTTATTATCCGGGGGCTACACTGAAGCTTTCTTT	CASSLLSGGYTEAFF
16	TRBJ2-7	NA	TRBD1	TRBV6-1	TGTGCCAGCAGTGAAGGATCAAGGACAGGGATCTACGAGCAGTACTTC	CASSEGSRTGIYEQYF
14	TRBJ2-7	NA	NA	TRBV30	TGTGCCTGGAGTGTACCCAGGGGCGCGCACGAGCAGTACTTC	CAWSVPRGAHEQYF
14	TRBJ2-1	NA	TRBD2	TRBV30	TGTGCCTGGAATCTAGCGGGGGGCATGGGTGAGCAGTTCTTC	CAWNLAGGMGEQFF
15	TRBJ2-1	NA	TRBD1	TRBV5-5	TGTGCCAGCAGCCTTTGGACAGGGGCCGGTAATGAGCAGTTCTTC	CASSLWTGAGNEQFF
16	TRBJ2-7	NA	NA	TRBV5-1	TGCGCCAGCGCACCGAGTCCGGGGGCCGAAACCTACGAGCAGTACTTC	CASAPSPGAETYEQYF
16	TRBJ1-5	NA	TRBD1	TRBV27	TGTGCCAGCAGTTTATCGGGACAGAATAGCAATCAGCCCCAGCATTTT	CASSLSGQNSNQPQHF
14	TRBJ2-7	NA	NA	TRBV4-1	TGCGCCAGCAGCGAGCGGGACAACGCTCACGAGCAGTACTTC	CASSERDNAHEQYF
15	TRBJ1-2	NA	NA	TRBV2	TGTGCCAGCAGTGGGCAGACAGAAGCTAACTATGGCTACACCTTC	CASSGQTEANYGYTF
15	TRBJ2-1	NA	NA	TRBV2	TGTGCCAGCAGTGGTGACCGAACCCCCTACAATGAGCAGTTCTTC	CASSGDRTPYNEQFF
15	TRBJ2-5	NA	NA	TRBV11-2	TGTGCCAGCAGTCCGGAGAACAGGTTTCAAGAGACCCAGTACTTC	CASSPENRFQETQYF
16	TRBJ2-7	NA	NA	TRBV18	TGTGCCAGCTCACCTTTTTCGGGGATAAGCTCCTACGAGCAGTACTTC	CASSPFSGISSYEQYF
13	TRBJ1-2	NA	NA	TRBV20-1	TGCAGTGCCCCCCCGCCCGGTCACTATGGCTACACCTTC	CSAPPPGHYGYTF
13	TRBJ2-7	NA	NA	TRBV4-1	TGCGCCAGCAGCCATCTTGTGGGGGGCGAGCAGTACTTC	CASSHLVGGEQYF